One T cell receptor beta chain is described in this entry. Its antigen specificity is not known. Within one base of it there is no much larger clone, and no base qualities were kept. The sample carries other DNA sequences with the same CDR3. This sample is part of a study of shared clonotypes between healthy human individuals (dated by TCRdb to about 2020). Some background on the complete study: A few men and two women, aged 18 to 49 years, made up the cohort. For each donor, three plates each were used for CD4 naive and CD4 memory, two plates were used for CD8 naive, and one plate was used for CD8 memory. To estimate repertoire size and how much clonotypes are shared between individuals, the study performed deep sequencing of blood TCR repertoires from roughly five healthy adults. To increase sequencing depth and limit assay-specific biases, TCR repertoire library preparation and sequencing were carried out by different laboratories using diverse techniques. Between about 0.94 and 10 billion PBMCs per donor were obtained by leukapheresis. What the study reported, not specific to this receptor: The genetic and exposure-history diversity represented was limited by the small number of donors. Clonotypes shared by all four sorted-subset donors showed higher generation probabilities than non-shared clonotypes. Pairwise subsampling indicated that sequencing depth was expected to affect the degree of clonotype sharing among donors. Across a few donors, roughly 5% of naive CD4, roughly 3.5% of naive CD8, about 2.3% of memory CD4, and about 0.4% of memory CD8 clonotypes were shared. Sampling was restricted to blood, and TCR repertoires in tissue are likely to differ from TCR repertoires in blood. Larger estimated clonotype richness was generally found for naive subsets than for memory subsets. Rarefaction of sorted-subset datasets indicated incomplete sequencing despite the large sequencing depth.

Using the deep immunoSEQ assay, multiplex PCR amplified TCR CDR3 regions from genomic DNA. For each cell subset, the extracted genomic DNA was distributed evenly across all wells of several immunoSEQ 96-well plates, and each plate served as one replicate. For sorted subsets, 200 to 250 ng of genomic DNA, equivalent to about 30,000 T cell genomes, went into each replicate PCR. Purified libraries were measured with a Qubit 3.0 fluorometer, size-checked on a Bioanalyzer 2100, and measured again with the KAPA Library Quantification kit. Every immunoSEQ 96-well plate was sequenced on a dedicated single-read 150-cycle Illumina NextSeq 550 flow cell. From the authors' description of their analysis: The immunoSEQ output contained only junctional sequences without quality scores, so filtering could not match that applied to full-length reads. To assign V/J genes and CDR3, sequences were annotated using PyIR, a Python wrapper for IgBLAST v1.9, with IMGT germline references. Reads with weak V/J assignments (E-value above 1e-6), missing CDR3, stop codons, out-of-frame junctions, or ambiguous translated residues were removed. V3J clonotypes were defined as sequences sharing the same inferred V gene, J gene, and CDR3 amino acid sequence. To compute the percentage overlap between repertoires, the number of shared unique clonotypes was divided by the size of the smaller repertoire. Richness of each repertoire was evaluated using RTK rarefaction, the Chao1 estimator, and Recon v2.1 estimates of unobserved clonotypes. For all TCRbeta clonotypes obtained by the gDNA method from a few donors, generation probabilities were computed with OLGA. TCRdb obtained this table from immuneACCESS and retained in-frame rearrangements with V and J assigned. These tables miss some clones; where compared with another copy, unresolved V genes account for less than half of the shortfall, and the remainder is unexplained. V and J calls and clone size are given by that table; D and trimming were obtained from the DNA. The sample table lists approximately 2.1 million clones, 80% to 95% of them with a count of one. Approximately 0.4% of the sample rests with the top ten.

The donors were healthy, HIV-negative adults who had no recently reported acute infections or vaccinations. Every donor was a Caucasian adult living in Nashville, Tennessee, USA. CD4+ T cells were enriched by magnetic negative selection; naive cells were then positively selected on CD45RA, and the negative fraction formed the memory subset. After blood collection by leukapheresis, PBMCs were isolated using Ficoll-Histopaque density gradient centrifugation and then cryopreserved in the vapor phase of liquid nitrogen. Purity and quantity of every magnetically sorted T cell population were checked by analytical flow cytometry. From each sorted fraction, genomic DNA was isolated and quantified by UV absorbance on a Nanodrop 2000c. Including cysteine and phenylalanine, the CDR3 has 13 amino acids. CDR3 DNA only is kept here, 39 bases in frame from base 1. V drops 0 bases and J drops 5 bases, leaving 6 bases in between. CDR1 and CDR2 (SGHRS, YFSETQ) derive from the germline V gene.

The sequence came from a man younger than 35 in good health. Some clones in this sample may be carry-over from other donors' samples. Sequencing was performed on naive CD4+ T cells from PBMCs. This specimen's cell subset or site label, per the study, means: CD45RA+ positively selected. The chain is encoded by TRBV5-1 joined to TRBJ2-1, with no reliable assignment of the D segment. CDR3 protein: CASSLGANNEQFF. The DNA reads TGCGCCAGCAGCTTGGGGGCGAACAATGAGCAGTTCTTC.